This T cell receptor beta chain derives from a study of T cells expressing NK-cell markers. Turning to the study itself: Sorted CD3+CD56+NKG2C+, CD3+CD56+NKG2C- and CD3+CD56-NKG2C+ T cells supplied TCR beta repertoires. There were seven HCMV-seropositive donors and one seronegative donor among the eight sequenced.

On this clonotype itself: The target antigen is unknown.

Study findings and constraints: In a group of about six donors, dominant NKG2C+ clonotypes represented 1.0-7.0% of CD8+ T cells.

TCRdb re-called the 5' RACE reads, yielding one record per CDR3 amino acid sequence without DNA. This sample's clone table lists 350,000 to 450,000 distinct CDR3 sequences. This CDR3 contains 15 residues. Germline V lookup: CDR1 KGHSH, CDR2 LQKENI. This clonotype originated in a man aged 18 to 69 in good health. The chain uses TRBV18 and TRBJ2-7; the D call from TCRdb, TRBD2, cannot be confirmed without DNA. The sequencing sample was made of blood T cells: a sorted CD56 or NKG2C T cell subset, CD4+ or CD8+ T cells, or bulk PBMC T cells (not recorded which). CDR3 loop: CASSLRTSGIYEQYF.